The source of this T cell receptor beta chain is a study of T cell changes during pregnancy in multiple sclerosis. The CDR3 consists of 16 residues. Between the trimmed V and J ends, which lost 0 bases and 4 bases, there was a span of 15 bases. CDR1 is LNHNV, CDR2 YYDKDF, per germline (reference sequence). Repertoires were generated with immunoSEQ multiplex PCR, while TCRdb's copy carries only in-frame clones and drops some. The sample holds 58,000 or so clones, about 90% seen once. This clone was detected a few times. The sample here was peripheral blood, taken in the first trimester of pregnancy. The V gene is TRBV15, the J gene TRBJ1-2; TRBD1 might be the D (5 bases). This TCR was recovered from a female donor with multiple sclerosis, enrolled in a pregnancy study. The CDR3 DNA is TGTGCCACCAGCAGAGATTTCGTCCTGGGGGGCTATGGCTACACCTTC. It specifies CATSRDFVLGGYGYTF.